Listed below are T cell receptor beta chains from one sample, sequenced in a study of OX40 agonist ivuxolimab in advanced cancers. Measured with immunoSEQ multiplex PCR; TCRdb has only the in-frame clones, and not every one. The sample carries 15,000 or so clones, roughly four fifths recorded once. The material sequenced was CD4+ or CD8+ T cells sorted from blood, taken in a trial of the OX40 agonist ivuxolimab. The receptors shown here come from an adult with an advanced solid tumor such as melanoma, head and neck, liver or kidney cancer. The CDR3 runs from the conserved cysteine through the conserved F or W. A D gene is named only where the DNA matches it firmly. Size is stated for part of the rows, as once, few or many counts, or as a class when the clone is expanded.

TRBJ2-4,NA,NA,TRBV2,CASIRDGKPHKNIQYF,TGTGCCAGCATACGGGATGGCAAGCCTCACAAAAACATTCAGTACTTC
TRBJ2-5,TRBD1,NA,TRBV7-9,CASSLSTGEETQYF,TGTGCCAGCAGCCTCTCGACAGGGGAAGAGACCCAGTACTTC
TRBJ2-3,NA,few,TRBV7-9,CASSLLDDSLGGDTQYF,TGTGCCAGCAGCTTACTCGATGACAGCCTGGGAGGAGATACGCAGTATTTT
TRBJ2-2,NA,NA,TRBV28,CASSQWTAENTGELFF,TGTGCCAGCAGTCAATGGACCGCTGAGAACACCGGGGAGCTGTTTTTT
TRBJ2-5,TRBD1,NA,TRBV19,CASSSPGQAHQETQYF,TGTGCCAGTAGTAGCCCGGGACAGGCCCACCAAGAGACCCAGTACTTC
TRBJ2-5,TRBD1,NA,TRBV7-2,CASSADRGETQYF,TGTGCCAGCAGCGCCGACAGGGGAGAGACCCAGTACTTC
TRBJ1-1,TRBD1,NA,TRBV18,CASSRLRGQVVTLDTEAFF,TGTGCCAGCTCCAGATTGAGGGGACAGGTGGTTACCTTGGACACTGAAGCTTTCTTT
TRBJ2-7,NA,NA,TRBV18,CASSSPPTGTLLYEWQYF,TGTGCCAGCTCTTCGCCCCCAACCGGGACACTTCTTTACGAGTGGCAGTACTTC
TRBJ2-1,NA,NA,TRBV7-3,CASSLGPGEQFF,TGTGCCAGCAGCTTAGGTCCTGGTGAGCAGTTCTTC
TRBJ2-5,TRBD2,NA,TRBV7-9,CASSSQGLATRLGGTQYF,TGTGCCAGCAGCTCCCAGGGACTAGCGACGCGCCTGGGTGGGACCCAGTACTTC
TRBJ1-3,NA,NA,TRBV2,CASGRDAGSGNTIYF,TGTGCCAGTGGAAGGGACGCCGGCTCTGGAAACACCATATATTTT
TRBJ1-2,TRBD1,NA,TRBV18,CASSLTDRGTIRLYGYTF,TGTGCCAGCTCATTAACGGACAGGGGGACGATACGCCTCTATGGCTACACCTTC
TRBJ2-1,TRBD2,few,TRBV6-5,CASSSLWSGNHNEQFF,TGTGCCAGCAGTTCCCTATGGAGCGGGAATCACAATGAGCAGTTCTTC
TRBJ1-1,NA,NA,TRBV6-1,CASSPGRVNGAFF,TGTGCCAGCAGCCCCGGGAGGGTAAACGGAGCTTTCTTT
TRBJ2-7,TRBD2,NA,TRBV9,CASSALLAGGTYEQYF,TGTGCCAGCAGCGCCCTTCTAGCGGGGGGGACCTACGAGCAGTACTTC
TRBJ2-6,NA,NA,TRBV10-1,CASSERFSGANVLTF,TGCGCCAGCAGTGAAAGATTCTCTGGGGCCAACGTCCTGACTTTC
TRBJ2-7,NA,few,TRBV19,CASSIRRDHEQYF,TGTGCCAGTAGTATACGGCGGGACCACGAGCAGTACTTC
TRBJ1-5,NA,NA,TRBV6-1,CASSEPFGSSNQPQHF,TGTGCCAGCAGTGAACCCTTTGGATCTAGCAATCAGCCCCAGCATTTT
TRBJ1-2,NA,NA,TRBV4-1,CASSQDRAGEFGAGYTF,TGCGCCAGCAGCCAAGATAGGGCAGGGGAATTTGGTGCGGGCTACACCTTC
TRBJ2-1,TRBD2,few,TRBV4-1,CASSQDTSATNEQFF,TGCGCCAGCAGCCAAGATACTAGCGCGACTAATGAGCAGTTCTTC
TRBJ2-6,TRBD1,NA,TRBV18,CASSLRDSPAGSGANVLTF,TGTGCCAGCTCACTACGGGACAGCCCAGCTGGCTCTGGGGCCAACGTCCTGACTTTC
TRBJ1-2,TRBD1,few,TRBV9,CASSPRTGGNYGYTF,TGTGCCAGCAGCCCCCGGACAGGGGGCAACTATGGCTACACCTTC
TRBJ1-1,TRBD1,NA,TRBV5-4,CASSRQIDRGNTEAFF,TGTGCCAGCAGCAGACAGATAGACAGGGGGAACACTGAAGCTTTCTTT
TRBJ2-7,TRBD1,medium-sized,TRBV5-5,CASTPFSEGQGWAEQYF,TGTGCCAGCACCCCCTTCTCCGAGGGACAGGGGTGGGCCGAGCAGTACTTC
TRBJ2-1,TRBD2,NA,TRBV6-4,CASSERRAGLAHNEQFF,TGTGCCAGCAGTGAAAGGCGGGCGGGACTAGCACACAATGAGCAGTTCTTC
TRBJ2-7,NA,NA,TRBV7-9,CASSLGGKYEQYF,TGTGCCAGCAGCTTAGGGGGGAAATACGAGCAGTACTTC
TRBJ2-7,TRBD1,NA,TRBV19,CASSLPTGSEQYF,TGTGCCAGTAGTCTACCGACAGGGAGCGAGCAGTACTTC
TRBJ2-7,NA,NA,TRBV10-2,CASTGDYEQYF,TGCGCCAGCACGGGCGACTACGAGCAGTACTTC
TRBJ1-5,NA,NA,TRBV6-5,CASSYKSNQPQHF,TGTGCCAGCAGTTACAAGTCCAATCAGCCCCAGCATTTT
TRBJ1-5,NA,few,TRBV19,CAVGDSNQPQHF,TGTGCCGTGGGGGATAGCAATCAGCCCCAGCATTTT
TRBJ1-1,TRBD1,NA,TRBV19,CASRESTGQPEAFF,TGTGCCAGTAGGGAGAGTACGGGACAGCCAGAAGCTTTCTTT
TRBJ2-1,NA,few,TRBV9,CASSVGEPYNEQFF,TGTGCCAGCAGCGTAGGGGAGCCCTACAATGAGCAGTTCTTC
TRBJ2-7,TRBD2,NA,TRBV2,CASSENWREGARYEQYF,TGTGCCAGCAGTGAAAACTGGCGGGAGGGGGCTCGTTACGAGCAGTACTTC
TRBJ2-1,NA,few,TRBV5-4,CASSLGGLERGNEQFF,TGTGCCAGCAGCTTGGGTGGACTTGAAAGGGGGAATGAGCAGTTCTTC
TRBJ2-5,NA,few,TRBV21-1,CASSKVCLPRETQYF,TGTGCCAGCAGCAAAGTTTGTCTGCCGCGAGAGACCCAGTACTTC